This TCR beta chain emerged from a study of chemoradiotherapy in HPV16-positive cancers. Repertoires were sampled repeatedly during chemoradiotherapy. Study findings and constraints: Better recurrence-free survival went with HPV-responsive T-cell expansion in HPV16-positive patients. During treatment, candidate HPV-specific clones and E7-related motifs expanded in tumor.

Worth noting for this clone: Its antigen is undetermined.

TCRdb's table, derived via immunoSEQ multiplex PCR, lists solely in-frame clones and lacks some. The table lists 4,000 to 6,000 clones, roughly 90% of them singletons. This CDR3 is 13 amino acids long. The germline V gene has CDR1 LNHDA and CDR2 SQIVND (reference sequence). Trimming left V 6 bases short and J 3 bases short, with 9 bases between. V usage is TRBV19 and J usage is TRBJ1-5; D unresolved. The sample here was tumor tissue, taken from a patient who underwent chemoradiotherapy. The sequence was obtained from a human donor with HPV-associated anogenital cancer. The CDR3 DNA is TGTGCCAGTAGGAGTCCACTCAATCAGCCCCAGCATTTT. It is translated as CASRSPLNQPQHF.